This T cell receptor (beta chain) was documented in a study of cytomegalovirus exposure and HLA in healthy donors. Study-level information: The same platform used for the 500 to 850 first-cohort repertoires was also used for the roughly 120 validation repertoires, as a later analysis reported.

This clone was observed once. The CDR3 has 17 residues. The germline CDR1 and CDR2 sequences are MNHNS and SASEGT. Trimming took 4 bases from V and 2 from J, leaving 15 bases between them. The table came from immunoSEQ multiplex PCR; TCRdb's copy has only in-frame clones and leaves some out. The table lists about 140,000 clones, about nine tenths of them singletons. This TCR derives from a man aged 18-30 years in good health and CMV-seronegative. The J gene is TRBJ2-6, the V gene TRBV6-1, with D possibly TRBD2 on 5 matching bases. The specimen was PBMCs. The CDR3 DNA is TGTGCCAGCAGTGGTGCGGGCCCGAGGGCTGGGGCCAACGTCCTGACTTTC. Protein product: CASSGAGPRAGANVLTF.